This TCR beta chain was sequenced during a study of blood T cells in healthy people across ages. A second 7 to 11 cycle PCR used barcoded and J-beta primers. TCRdb ran MiXCR on the 5' RACE reads and lists one entry per CDR3 protein. Seen here are fewer than 800,000 distinct CDR3 sequences, roughly 21% observed once, and the top ten hold approximately 3.7%. CDR1 is SGHTA, CDR2 FQGNSA, per germline. Deletions cut 5 bases from V and 4 bases from J, with 14 bases between. The CDR3 covers 14 residues. Comments on this clonotype: What it binds is not known.

Findings of the study overall: Estimates drawn from one million T cells were deemed to understate diversity.

Sequencing used blood. The chain couples TRBV7-2 to TRBJ1-2; D ambiguous. The receptor comes from a man in his 70s in good health. CDR3 sequence reads: CASSPDMAGYGYTF. In nucleotides, the CDR3 is TGTGCCAGCAGCCCCGACATGGCGGGCTATGGCTACACCTTC. Together with reference TRBV7-2 and TRBJ1-2, the CDR3 gives the full variable domain: GAGVSQSPSNKVTEKGKDVELRCDPISGHTALYWYRQSLGQGLEFLIYFQGNSAPDKSGLPSDRFSAERTGGSVSTLTIQRTQQEDSAVYLCASSPDMAGYGYTFGSGTRLTVV.